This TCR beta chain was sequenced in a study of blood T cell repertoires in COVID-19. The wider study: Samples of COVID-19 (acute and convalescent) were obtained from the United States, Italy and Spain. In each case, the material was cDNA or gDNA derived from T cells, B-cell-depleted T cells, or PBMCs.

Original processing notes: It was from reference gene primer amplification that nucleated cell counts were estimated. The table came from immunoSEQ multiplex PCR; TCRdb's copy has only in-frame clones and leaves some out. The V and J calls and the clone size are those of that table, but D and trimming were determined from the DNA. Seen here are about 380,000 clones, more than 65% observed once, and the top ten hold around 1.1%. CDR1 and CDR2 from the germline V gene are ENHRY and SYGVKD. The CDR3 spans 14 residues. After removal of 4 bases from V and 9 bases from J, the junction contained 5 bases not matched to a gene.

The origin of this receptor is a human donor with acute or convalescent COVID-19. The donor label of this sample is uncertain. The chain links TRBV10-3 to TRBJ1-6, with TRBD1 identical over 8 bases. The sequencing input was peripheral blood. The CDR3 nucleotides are TGTGCCATCAGTGCCCGACAGGGGAGTTCACCCCTCCACTTT. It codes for CAISARQGSSPLHF.